This T cell receptor (beta chain) is drawn from a study of early T cells in non-severe SARS-CoV-2 infection. This clonotype has only a few counts. Its target is not known. V was clipped by 6 bases and J by 0 bases, with 8 bases between them. The length of the CDR3 is 13 residues. Per the germline V gene, CDR1 is SNHLY and CDR2 is FYNNEI. General observations from the study: The study's VDJdb matching favored anti-spike CD8 responses and missed private and CD4 specificities.

TCRdb reanalysed the 5' RACE reads using MiXCR and keeps one entry per CDR3 protein. Of 64,000 or so distinct CDR3 sequences listed, about 10% are singletons. The rearrangement uses TRBV2 and TRBJ1-1; D gene uncertain. The sample was whole blood, taken at baseline. The sequence was collected from an adult who was a healthcare worker with PCR-confirmed SARS-CoV-2 infection or an uninfected control (not recorded which). The CDR3 DNA is TGTGCCAGCAGCCTATCCATGAACACTGAAGCTTTCTTT. Translating gives CASSLSMNTEAFF. The variable domain in full, with the rest retrieved from reference TRBV2 and TRBJ1-1, is EPEVTQTPSHQVTQMGQEVILRCVPISNHLYFYWYRQILGQKVEFLVSFYNNEISEKSEIFDDQFSVERPDGSNFTLKIRSTKLEDSAMYFCASSLSMNTEAFFGQGTRLTVV.